This T cell receptor beta chain was found in a study of post-analysis software for immune sequencing data. On the study more broadly: Disease trajectories encompassed relapsing-remitting, secondary progressive and progressive-relapsing multiple sclerosis. Findings and caveats of the study: Samples from one preparation batch, clustered by F measure, grouped strongly together.

Unique molecular identifiers were carried by the TCR beta cDNA libraries. Each sample of roughly 0.9 to 11 million input T cells yielded around 500,000 cDNA molecules, so each molecule approximated one T cell. TCRdb recomputed calls from the PCR reads with MiXCR, one row per CDR3 protein. The sample comprises some 690,000 distinct CDR3 sequences, more than 50% of which are singletons, and 11% rests with the top ten. Concerning this clonotype: Its antigen is unidentified.

Sequenced input: blood. This receptor was taken from a girl aged 2-10 years with multiple sclerosis.

The CDR3 sequence: CASSGGPGLGYTF. The CDR3 DNA reads TGTGCCAGCAGTGGCGGCCCCGGTCTCGGCTACACCTTC. The V gene is TRBV9, the J gene TRBJ1-2, with D unclear. The CDR3 is 13 amino acids. CDR1 is SGDLS, CDR2 YYNGEE, per germline. Trimming removed 5 bases from V and 8 bases from J, with 16 bases in between.